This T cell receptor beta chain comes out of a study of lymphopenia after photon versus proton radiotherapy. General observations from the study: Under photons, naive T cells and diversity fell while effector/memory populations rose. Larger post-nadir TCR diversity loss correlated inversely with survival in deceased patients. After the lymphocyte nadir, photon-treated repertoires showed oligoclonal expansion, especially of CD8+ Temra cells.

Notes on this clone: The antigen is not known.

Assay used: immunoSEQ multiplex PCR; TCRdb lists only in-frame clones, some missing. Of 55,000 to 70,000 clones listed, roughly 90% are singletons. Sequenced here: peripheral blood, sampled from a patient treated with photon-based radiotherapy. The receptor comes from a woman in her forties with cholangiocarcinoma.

The CDR3 nucleotides are TGTGCCAGCAGCGCGGGGACTAGCGGGAGTCTGCACGAGCAGTACTTC. It codes for CASSAGTSGSLHEQYF. The chain combines TRBV5-4 with TRBJ2-7, with 14 bases lining up with TRBD2. With 4 bases clipped from V and 5 bases from J, the junction kept 8 bases outside the gene matches. This CDR3 comprises 16 residues. From germline, CDR1 is SGHNT and CDR2 YYREEE (reference sequence).